These T cell receptor beta chains were read from a single sample in a study of blood T cell repertoires in COVID-19. The assay was immunoSEQ multiplex PCR, and TCRdb's table has in-frame clones only and misses some. Counted here are about 20,000 clones, approximately 85% occurring once; the ten biggest clones make up 45% to 70%. The sequencing sample was made of peripheral blood. All receptors come from a man older than 75 with acute or convalescent COVID-19. CDR3s include the opening cysteine and the closing phenylalanine or tryptophan. The D gene is left open where the match is weak. Size values are once, few and many counts, or a class for expanded clones, and some rows have none.

>NA|TRBV30|NA|TRBJ1-2
CAWRLAGGGYTF
TGTGCCTGGAGGCTTGCCGGAGGGGGCTACACCTTC
>few|TRBV5-1|NA|TRBJ2-1
CASSLSNNEQFF
TGCGCCAGCAGCTTGTCTAATAATGAGCAGTTCTTC
>NA|TRBV11-1|TRBD2|TRBJ2-7
CASSLIGTSVTYEQYF
TGTGCCAGCAGCTTAATTGGGACTAGCGTAACCTACGAGCAGTACTTC
>NA|TRBV2|NA|TRBJ2-2
CASSEASLLIYGELFF
TGTGCCAGCAGTGAAGCTAGCCTTCTTATCTACGGGGAGCTGTTTTTT
>once|TRBV19|TRBD2|TRBJ2-1
CASTGTSGNGEQFF
TGTGCCAGTACCGGGACTAGCGGGAATGGGGAACAGTTCTTC
>NA|TRBV7-8|TRBD1|TRBJ2-2
CASSLARTGLTQGELFF
TGTGCCAGCAGCTTAGCCCGGACAGGCCTAACCCAAGGGGAGCTGTTTTTT
>NA|TRBV7-2|TRBD2|TRBJ2-1
CASSSLAGEGNEQFF
TGTGCCAGCAGCTCGCTAGCGGGAGAGGGGAATGAGCAGTTCTTC
>NA|TRBV7-8|TRBD1|TRBJ1-4
CASSRDRSEKLFF
TGTGCCAGCAGCCGGGACAGAAGTGAAAAACTGTTTTTT
>few|TRBV6-5|NA|TRBJ1-2
CASRTALRGYGGYTF
TGTGCCAGCAGAACCGCCCTTAGGGGATACGGTGGCTACACCTTC
>NA|TRBV6-5|NA|TRBJ1-4
CASRSGGNEKLFF
TGTGCCAGCAGATCCGGGGGGAATGAAAAACTGTTTTTT
>NA|TRBV6-5|TRBD1|TRBJ1-6
CASGTGLKNSPLHF
TGTGCCAGCGGGACAGGGTTGAAAAACTCACCCCTCCACTTT
>NA|TRBV28|TRBD1|TRBJ1-4
CASSLEGQGLGEKLFF
TGTGCCAGCAGTTTAGAGGGACAGGGACTAGGAGAAAAACTGTTTTTT
>NA|TRBV19|TRBD1|TRBJ2-7
CASSTTGTGARYEQYF
TGTGCCAGTAGTACCACCGGGACAGGGGCCCGATACGAGCAGTACTTC
>NA|TRBV11-3|TRBD1|TRBJ1-2
CASSPGGTGLYGYTF
TGTGCCAGCAGTCCAGGGGGGACAGGGCTCTATGGCTACACCTTC
>NA|TRBV2|NA|TRBJ1-2
CASSVGQHRNYGYTF
TGTGCCAGCAGTGTGGGCCAGCACAGGAACTATGGCTACACCTTC
>NA|TRBV28|NA|TRBJ1-1
CASRGGRRTEAFF
TGTGCCAGCAGAGGAGGAAGGAGAACTGAAGCTTTCTTT
>NA|TRBV6-5|NA|TRBJ2-3
CASSPTRGAGDTQYF
TGTGCCAGCAGTCCGACTAGAGGGGCCGGAGATACGCAGTATTTT
>NA|TRBV10-3|NA|TRBJ1-3
CAISDTSSGNTIYF
TGTGCCATCAGTGATACAAGCTCTGGAAACACCATATATTTT
>NA|TRBV27|NA|TRBJ1-2
CASSSTGHYGYTF
TGTGCCAGCAGTTCTACAGGGCACTATGGCTACACCTTC
>NA|TRBV5-1|NA|TRBJ1-5
CASSLWSGSNQPQHF
TGCGCCAGCAGCTTGTGGTCGGGTAGCAATCAGCCCCAGCATTTT
>NA|TRBV19|NA|TRBJ1-2
CASSTTGALWGYTF
TGTGCCAGTAGTACGACTGGGGCTCTGTGGGGCTACACCTTC
>NA|TRBV30|NA|TRBJ1-6
CACFERGNSPLHF
TGTGCCTGCTTTGAGAGGGGGAATTCACCCCTCCACTTT
>NA|TRBV19|NA|TRBJ1-2
CASGRTSGGGYTF
TGTGCCAGTGGAAGGACCAGCGGGGGAGGCTACACCTTC
>once|TRBV6-5|NA|TRBJ2-3
CASSDSPRADTQYF
TGTGCCAGCAGTGACTCCCCTCGGGCAGATACGCAGTATTTT
>few|TRBV25-1|TRBD2|TRBJ2-5
CASRFIAGVQETQYF
TGTGCCAGCAGATTTATAGCGGGGGTACAAGAGACCCAGTACTTC
>NA|TRBV19|TRBD1|TRBJ1-3
CASSNSPGQGAATIYF
TGTGCCAGTAGTAACTCGCCTGGACAGGGGGCTGCCACCATATATTTT
>NA|TRBV19|TRBD1|TRBJ1-3
CASGRQGSSGNTIYF
TGTGCCAGTGGCCGACAGGGGTCCTCTGGAAACACCATATATTTT
>few|TRBV10-3|NA|TRBJ2-1
CATTRDLGNEQFF
TGTGCCACCACCCGGGACTTAGGTAATGAGCAGTTCTTC
>NA|TRBV21-1|NA|TRBJ1-1
CASSKMVGQPNTEAFF
TGTGCCAGCAGCAAGATGGTAGGACAACCGAACACTGAAGCTTTCTTT
>NA|TRBV29-1|NA|TRBJ1-1
CSVDGTRAEGLNTEAFF
TGCAGCGTTGATGGCACCAGGGCCGAAGGGTTGAACACTGAAGCTTTCTTT
>NA|TRBV19|TRBD1|TRBJ1-1
CASSRDSSNTEAFF
TGTGCCAGTAGTAGGGACAGCTCGAACACTGAAGCTTTCTTT
>NA|TRBV27|NA|TRBJ1-5
CASSLSMSLNQPQHF
TGTGCCAGCAGTTTATCTATGTCTCTTAATCAGCCCCAGCATTTT
>NA|TRBV24-1|NA|TRBJ2-6
CATSGAGSGANVLTF
TGTGCCACCAGTGGAGCGGGCTCTGGGGCCAACGTCCTGACTTTC
>NA|TRBV2|NA|TRBJ1-1
CASRRGNTGNTEAFF
TGTGCCAGCAGGAGAGGCAATACAGGGAACACTGAAGCTTTCTTT
>NA|TRBV27|TRBD2|TRBJ2-3
CASCRFTGTSRTDTQYF
TGTGCCAGCTGCCGTTTTACCGGGACTAGCCGCACAGATACGCAGTATTTT
>NA|TRBV5-5|NA|TRBJ1-4
CASSPSWATNEKLFF
TGTGCCAGCAGCCCCTCATGGGCGACTAATGAAAAACTGTTTTTT
>NA|TRBV19|TRBD2|TRBJ2-1
CASTETSGSSYNEQFF
TGTGCCAGTACCGAAACTAGCGGAAGCTCCTACAATGAGCAGTTCTTC